This TCR beta chain was identified in a study of human T cells and chemical hapten exposure. This clonotype has a count of ten or more. Time point denoted: patch test 2, 6 weeks after DPC sensitization. Regarding treatment: therapeutic diphenylcyclopropenone sensitization with weekly scalp DPC. This CDR3 comprises 15 residues. V lost 2 bases, J lost 2 bases, and 15 bases lay in between. Looked up from germline, CDR1 is DFQATT and CDR2 is SNEGSKA (reference sequence). One entry per CDR3 protein results from TCRdb running MiXCR on the RACE reads. This table has around 130,000 distinct CDR3 sequences, around 11% appearing once.

The sequence was collected from a woman aged 45-59 years with alopecia areata. Some clones in this sample may be carry-over from other donors' samples. The material sequenced was whole blood, taken in connection with sensitization to the hapten diphenylcyclopropenone (DPC). V usage is TRBV20-1 and J usage is TRBJ2-5; no firm D call. The CDR3 sequence: CSARPHARTQETQYF. In DNA form, the CDR3 reads TGCAGTGCTAGACCTCATGCCCGAACTCAAGAGACCCAGTACTTC.